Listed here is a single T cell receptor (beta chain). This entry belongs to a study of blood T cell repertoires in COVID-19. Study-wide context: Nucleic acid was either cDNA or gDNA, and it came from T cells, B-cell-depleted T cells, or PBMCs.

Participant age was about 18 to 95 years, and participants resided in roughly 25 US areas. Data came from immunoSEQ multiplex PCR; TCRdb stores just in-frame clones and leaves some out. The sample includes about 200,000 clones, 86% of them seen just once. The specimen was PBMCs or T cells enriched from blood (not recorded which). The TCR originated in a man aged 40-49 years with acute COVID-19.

Here the CDR3 DNA reads TGTGCCACCAGTGATTTAGCGGGTCCCGACAATGAGCAGTTCTTC. Its translation is CATSDLAGPDNEQFF. This chain uses TRBV24-1 with TRBJ2-1; weak D call: TRBD2 (6 bases). The CDR3 runs to 15 residues. Between the trimmed V and J ends, which lost 1 base and 5 bases, there was a span of 11 bases. The germline CDR1 and CDR2 sequences are KGHDR and SFDVKD.